These 27 T cell receptor beta chains were all obtained from the same sample, sequenced in a study of T cell responses to AZD1222 COVID-19 vaccine. Some clones are missing from TCRdb's copy, which holds only in-frame ones; the method was immunoSEQ multiplex PCR. Here the sample spans roughly 190,000 clones, around nine tenths being singletons. This material consisted of peripheral blood, taken 28 days after the second dose of the MenACWY control vaccine. The receptors here all came from an adult who received the MenACWY meningococcal vaccine as a control.

This clone is a singleton in its sample. The chain carries TRBV11-2 and TRBJ2-3, with 8 positions matching TRBD2. Germline-derived CDR1 and CDR2 are SGHAT and FQNNGV. V dropped 3 bases and J dropped 2; count of bases not matched to a gene: 4. CDR3 length: 15 residues. The chain's CDR3 is CASSLSSGATDTQYF. The CDR3 DNA reads TGTGCCAGCAGCTTGAGTAGCGGGGCCACAGATACGCAGTATTTT.

The chain couples TRBV19 to TRBJ2-3; 12 bases align to TRBD2. Trimming cost V 8 bases and J 4 bases; bases outside gene matches: 7. The germline gives CDR1 LNHDA, CDR2 SQIVND (reference sequence). This CDR3 region has 15 residues. Written as DNA, the CDR3 is TGTGCCAGTCTGACTAGCGGGAGCAGCTCAGATACGCAGTATTTT. Protein product: CASLTSGSSSDTQYF.

The J gene is TRBJ1-2, the V gene TRBV6-2 or TRBV6-3, with D possibly being TRBD1 (5 bases). Trimming shortened V by 6 bases and J by 4 bases, and 15 bases separated the two germline ends. There are 14 residues in the CDR3. The germline V gene has CDR1 MNHEY and CDR2 SVGEGT. The CDR3 here is CASSQQERAYGYTF. The CDR3 region has the DNA TGTGCCAGCAGCCAACAGGAACGGGCCTATGGCTACACCTTC.

The chain recombines TRBV6-1 with TRBJ2-7, with 9 nucleotides matching TRBD2. Unmatched junction bases numbered 5, after V lost 2 bases and J lost 6 bases. The length of the CDR3 is 14 residues. Looked up from germline, CDR1 is MNHNS and CDR2 is SASEGT. The CDR3 DNA follows: TGTGCCAGCAGTGAATTAGCGGGAGTGGGCGAGCAGTACTTC. Translated, it gives CASSELAGVGEQYF.

V and J are TRBV7-3 and TRBJ2-5, with 12 bases matching TRBD2. The V gene end was trimmed by 4 bases and the J gene end by 4 bases; junction bases not matched to a gene: 1. The CDR3 is made up of 14 amino acids. Germline V lookup: CDR1 SGHTA, CDR2 FQGTGA. The CDR3 region is CASSSGLAGETQYF. The CDR3 nucleotides read TGTGCCAGCAGCTCGGGACTAGCGGGAGAGACCCAGTACTTC.

The V and J genes are TRBV30 and TRBJ1-2, with a possible D match to TRBD1 (5 bases). V was cut by 5 bases and J by 6 bases, with 19 bases left in between. Germline V gene sequence: CDR1 GTSNPN, CDR2 SVGIG (reference sequence). The CDR3 consists of 14 residues. CDR3 bases: TGTGCCTGGGTAGGACATCTTTCCCCGCATGGCTACACCTTC. Translation: CAWVGHLSPHGYTF.

The CDR3: CATRRPYGYTF. The CDR3 coding sequence is TGTGCCACCAGAAGACCCTATGGCTACACCTTC. V gene TRBV24-1 combines with J gene TRBJ1-2; unclear D gene. Germline assignment: CDR1 KGHDR and CDR2 SFDVKD. The V and J ends lost 7 bases and 4 bases respectively, with 6 bases between them. This CDR3 is built from 11 residues.

This clone was found once. This chain connects TRBV7-3 to TRBJ2-7, with TRBD1 matching 9 bases. The CDR3 has 15 residues. V was clipped by 1 base and J by 4 bases; unmatched bases: 5. Looked up from germline, CDR1 is SGHTA and CDR2 is FQGTGA. The CDR3 DNA sequence: TGTGCCAGCAGCTTAATGGGGACAGGGAGGTACGAGCAGTACTTC. Its protein product is CASSLMGTGRYEQYF. Using reference TRBV7-3 and TRBJ2-7 for the parts outside the CDR3, the full variable domain is GAGVSQTPSNKVTEKGKYVELRCDPISGHTALYWYRQSLGQGPEFLIYFQGTGAADDSGLPNDRFFAVRPEGSVSTLKIQRTERGDSAVYLCASSLMGTGRYEQYFGPGTRLTVT.

The chain joins TRBV4-2 to TRBJ1-2, with no clear D. Germline CDR1 reads LGHNA; CDR2 reads YNFKEQ. V gave up 1 base and J gave up 2 bases, with 14 bases separating them. The CDR3 sequence is 16 residues long. The CDR3 sequence is CASSQGSYLGNYGYTF. CDR3 in DNA: TGTGCCAGCAGCCAAGGCTCCTATTTAGGCAACTATGGCTACACCTTC.

The chain links TRBV3-1 (or the pseudogene TRBV3-2) to TRBJ2-1; 12 positions agree with TRBD2. V lost 4 bases, J lost 9 bases, and 7 bases stayed unmatched. Germline V gene data show CDR1 as LGHDT and CDR2 as YNNKEL (reference sequence). CDR3 size: 15 residues. The DNA for the CDR3 is TGTGCCAGCAGCCCGACTAGCGGGAGCCCGGGTGAGCAGTTCTTC. Protein product: CASSPTSGSPGEQFF.

The V and J genes are TRBV11-2 and TRBJ2-1; 9 positions match TRBD2. V was clipped by 3 bases and J by 7 bases; unmatched bases: 13. This CDR3 comprises 17 residues. Germline V gene sequence: CDR1 SGHAT, CDR2 FQNNGV. The CDR3 sequence: CASSFPLAGFGGNEQFF. The CDR3, as DNA: TGTGCCAGCAGCTTCCCTCTAGCGGGATTCGGTGGGAATGAGCAGTTCTTC.

The V call is TRBV27, the J call TRBJ1-6, with 12 nucleotides matching TRBD1. The CDR3 spans 19 residues. The ends lost 2 bases at V and 10 bases at J; junction bases unmatched: 15. CDR1 is MNHEY and CDR2 is SMNVEV in the germline V gene (reference sequence). The DNA for the CDR3 is TGTGCCAGCAGTTTACAGGGGACAGGGGGCCTAGGCGGACGATCACCCCTCCACTTT. As protein: CASSLQGTGGLGGRSPLHF.

The rearrangement uses TRBV30 and TRBJ1-5; possible D gene TRBD1, 6 bases. The CDR3 runs to 17 residues. Germline V lookup: CDR1 GTSNPN, CDR2 SVGIG (reference sequence). Deletions cut 0 bases from V and 0 bases from J, with 15 bases between. Written as DNA, the CDR3 is TGTGCCTGGAGTGTAACTCGGACAGAAAATAGCAATCAGCCCCAGCATTTT. This codes for CAWSVTRTENSNQPQHF. The variable domain in full, completed from reference TRBV30 and TRBJ1-5, reads SQTIHQWPATLVQPVGSPLSLECTVEGTSNPNLYWYRQAAGRGLQLLFYSVGIGQISSEVPQNLSASRPQDRQFILSSKKLLLSDSGFYLCAWSVTRTENSNQPQHFGDGTRLSIL.

The CDR3 here is CAWTAIGREKLFF. The CDR3 nucleotides read TGTGCCTGGACGGCCATCGGTAGAGAAAAACTGTTTTTT. The chain links TRBV30 to TRBJ1-4; no clear D gene. There are 13 residues in the CDR3. Deletions cut 4 bases from V and 8 bases from J, with 14 bases between. The germline gives CDR1 GTSNPN, CDR2 SVGIG (reference sequence).

This clone showed up just a few times. The J gene is TRBJ1-1, the V gene TRBV18; maybe TRBD1 (5 bases). The V gene's germline CDR1 is KGHSH and CDR2 LQKENI. This CDR3 comprises 14 residues. Trimming stripped 3 bases from V and 4 bases from J, with 12 bases between. The CDR3 sequence is CASSPVREGTEAFF. CDR3 DNA: TGTGCCAGCTCACCTGTCAGGGAGGGCACTGAAGCTTTCTTT.

This chain links TRBV7-9 with TRBJ1-1; the D gene is possibly TRBD1 (6 bases). CDR3 length: 13 amino acids. The V and J ends lost 6 bases and 3 bases respectively, with 11 bases between them. Germline-derived CDR1 and CDR2 are SEHNR and FQNEAQ (reference sequence). The CDR3 loop is CASSWTEDTEAFF. DNA for the CDR3: TGTGCCAGCAGTTGGACAGAGGACACTGAAGCTTTCTTT. The variable domain in full, completed from reference TRBV7-9 and TRBJ1-1, reads DTGVSQNPRHKITKRGQNVTFRCDPISEHNRLYWYRQTLGQGPEFLTYFQNEAQLEKSRLLSDRFSAERPKGSFSTLEIQRTEQGDSAMYLCASSWTEDTEAFFGQGTRLTVV.

The CDR3: CASSWNRGGNSPLHF. The CDR3 nucleotides read TGTGCCAGCAGCTGGAACAGGGGAGGGAATTCACCCCTCCACTTT. The chain recombines TRBV7-3 with TRBJ1-6; 7 positions match TRBD1. V lost 4 bases to trimming and J lost 7 bases; unmatched junction nucleotides: 7. This CDR3 is 15 amino acids long. Germline CDR1 reads SGHTA; CDR2 reads FQGTGA. Complete variable domain (other parts from reference TRBV7-3 and TRBJ1-6): GAGVSQTPSNKVTEKGKYVELRCDPISGHTALYWYRQSLGQGPEFLIYFQGTGAADDSGLPNDRFFAVRPEGSVSTLKIQRTERGDSAVYLCASSWNRGGNSPLHFGNGTRLTVT.

V usage is TRBV7-2 and J usage is TRBJ2-5, with 8 bases lining up with TRBD1. The CDR3 loop spans 14 amino acids. After removal of 1 base from V and 4 bases from J, the junction contained 2 bases not matched to a gene. Germline V gene data show CDR1 as SGHTA and CDR2 as FQGNSA. CDR3 loop: CASSLGGTGETQYF. CDR3 DNA sequence: TGTGCCAGCAGCTTAGGGGGGACAGGAGAGACCCAGTACTTC.

The V call is TRBV29-1, the J call TRBJ1-2; the D is unclear. This CDR3 contains 12 residues. From germline, CDR1 is SQVTM and CDR2 ANQGSEA. Trimming removed 6 bases at V and 2 bases at J, with 10 bases between. The DNA for the CDR3 is TGCAGCGTAGACTTCAGGAACTATGGCTACACCTTC. As protein: CSVDFRNYGYTF.

The chain links TRBV28 to TRBJ1-3, with 7 bases identical to TRBD1. Germline trimming cut 6 bases from V and 4 bases from J; bases unmatched to any gene: 12. The germline V gene encodes CDR1 MDHEN and CDR2 SYDVKM. CDR3 length: 16 amino acids. CDR3 sequence reads: CASRISGTVEGNTIYF. The CDR3 DNA reads as TGTGCCAGCAGGATTTCCGGGACAGTGGAAGGAAACACCATATATTTT.

About this clone itself: This sample also contains other DNA sequences that code for the same CDR3. The chain combines TRBV7-2 with TRBJ1-1; a possible D gene is TRBD1 (5 bases). Looked up from germline, CDR1 is SGHTA and CDR2 is FQGNSA. V dropped 3 bases and J dropped 1 base, with 6 bases sitting between them. CDR3 length: 13 amino acids. The CDR3 here is CASSLTENTEAFF. In DNA, the CDR3 is TGTGCCAGCAGCTTGACAGAGAACACTGAAGCTTTCTTT.

The rearrangement links TRBV4-3 to TRBJ1-2, with no clear D. The CDR3 sequence is 13 residues long. The germline V gene has CDR1 LGHNA and CDR2 YSLEER. Trimming removed 0 bases at V and 4 bases at J, with 6 bases between. CDR3 region: CASSQDRVYGYTF. CDR3 bases: TGCGCCAGCAGCCAAGATCGAGTCTATGGCTACACCTTC.

V is TRBV5-1 and J is TRBJ1-3; D perhaps matches TRBD1 (5 bases). Trimming cost V 0 bases and J 3 bases, with 13 bases left between them. The CDR3 has 16 amino acids. Germline V gene lookup returns CDR1 SGHRS and CDR2 YFSETQ. The CDR3 coding sequence is TGCGCCAGCAGCTTGGCCGGGACGGTTCGTGGAAACACCATATATTTT. Translated: CASSLAGTVRGNTIYF.

In DNA form, the CDR3 reads TGTGCCAGTATGGCGAGCAGGGGGCACTCCACCGGGGAGCTGTTTTTT. Residues: CASMASRGHSTGELFF. J is TRBJ2-2 and V is TRBV19, with 8 positions matching TRBD1. This CDR3 has 16 amino acids. V was pared by 7 bases and J by 4 bases, with 11 bases of the junction left unmatched. CDR1 LNHDA and CDR2 SQIVND come from the germline V gene (reference sequence).

This clone was detected only a few times. The V call is TRBV2, the J call TRBJ2-3, with D possibly being TRBD1 or TRBD2 (5 bases each). CDR3 length: 15 residues. V lost 6 bases and J 0 bases, leaving 13 bases between the germline ends. The germline V gene has CDR1 SNHLY and CDR2 FYNNEI. DNA of the CDR3: TGTGCCAGCAGGCCCCAGGGAGTGAGCACAGATACGCAGTATTTT. Translating gives CASRPQGVSTDTQYF.

This clone is a singleton in its sample. CDR3 in amino acids: CASSLWAGAVSYNEQFF. CDR3 sequence (DNA): TGTGCCAGCAGTTTATGGGCGGGGGCCGTCTCCTACAATGAGCAGTTCTTC. The chain employs TRBV28 and TRBJ2-1, with D tentatively TRBD2 (7 bases). The CDR3 is 17 amino acids. CDR1 is MDHEN, CDR2 SYDVKM, per germline. Trimming cost V 0 bases and J 0 bases, with 12 bases left between them.

This chain joins TRBV30 and TRBJ2-1; 7 nucleotides agree with TRBD2. V lost 2 bases and J lost 7; bases outside the gene matches: 8. Germline loops: CDR1 GTSNPN, CDR2 SVGIG (reference sequence). This CDR3 region has 14 residues. The CDR3 DNA reads TGTGCCTGGAGTCGGGCGGGAGACCGGAATGAGCAGTTCTTC. Amino acids: CAWSRAGDRNEQFF.